Listed below are T cell receptor beta chains from one sample, sequenced in a study of patients and donors after allogeneic stem cell transplantation. Via MiXCR, TCRdb re-called the RT-PCR reads, giving one row per CDR3 protein. The table records about 150,000 distinct CDR3 sequences, about a third of them present only once. The sequenced sample consisted of blood, either unsorted or a sorted T cell fraction (not recorded which). The receptors stem from a human donor who was either an allogeneic HSCT recipient or a stem cell or donor lymphocyte infusion donor (not recorded which). It is not recorded whose cells these are; they may come from a transplant donor. The CDR3 runs from the conserved cysteine through the conserved F or W. Not every row has a clone size; where given, it reads once, few, many or a size class.

V gene	CDR3 length	clone size	J gene	CDR3 protein
TRBV2	12	few	TRBJ2-2	CASLGTDGELFF
TRBV15	17	few	TRBJ2-1	CATSRGRGVTTINEQFF
TRBV6-5	11	few	TRBJ1-1	CASKDLEEAFF
TRBV27	11	few	TRBJ1-1	CASSFGTGQFF
TRBV29-1	15	few	TRBJ1-1	CSVVGRWGSNTEAFF
TRBV5-1	14	many	TRBJ1-1	CASSPGPQSTEAFF
TRBV6-6	15	NA	TRBJ1-2	CASSYDRGLARGYTF
TRBV20-1	16	NA	TRBJ2-3	CSARDEGQAPPYTQYF
TRBV5-1	15	NA	TRBJ1-1	CASSPGTGADTEAFF
TRBV27	14	NA	TRBJ1-6	CASSYRTFNSPLHF
TRBV7-3	14	few	TRBJ2-5	CASSLKGLQETQYF
TRBV12-3/TRBV12-4	15	NA	TRBJ2-1	CASSASGDRVGEQFF
TRBV9	13	NA	TRBJ1-5	CASSVAGPPTQHF
TRBV7-3	14	NA	TRBJ1-6	CASSQIGNNSPLHF
TRBV5-6	14	NA	TRBJ2-3	CASSLSGRTDTQYF
TRBV10-3	13	few	TRBJ1-5	CAISLTGSQPQHF
TRBV9	13	few	TRBJ1-4	CASAGGLNEKLFF
TRBV27	16	few	TRBJ1-1	CASSFIGQSLGPEAFF
TRBV6-2/TRBV6-3	12	NA	TRBJ1-2	CASSPRTDGYTF
TRBV5-5	15	few	TRBJ2-7	CASSLEQRPAYEQYF
TRBV6-6	15	once	TRBJ1-2	CASSSSTGGNYGYTF
TRBV12-3/TRBV12-4	15	few	TRBJ1-6	CASSLGQGANSPLHF
TRBV12-3/TRBV12-4	15	NA	TRBJ1-1	CASSFQGALGTEAFF
TRBV29-1	14	NA	TRBJ1-2	CSVSGPTANYGYTF
TRBV27	15	NA	TRBJ2-1	CASSLSGGAYNEQFF
TRBV27	13	NA	TRBJ1-4	CASSSRVEEKLFF
TRBV12-3/TRBV12-4	12	few	TRBJ1-1	CASTADLAEAFF
TRBV20-1	14	few	TRBJ2-1	CSAIPGGEGNEQSF
TRBV20-1	12	NA	TRBJ1-1	CSAAQGALSAFF
TRBV10-3	15	NA	TRBJ2-7	CAISDGEEGSYEQYF
TRBV6-5	13	NA	TRBJ1-3	CASRGLSGNTIYF
TRBV9	13	few	TRBJ1-1	CASSAQGGTEAFF
TRBV24-1	14	NA	TRBJ1-5	CATSGVGRNQPQHF
TRBV4-2	17	once	TRBJ2-3	CASSHALAGTSTDTQYF
TRBV6-5	14	NA	TRBJ1-1	CASSYSNWNTEAFF
TRBV25-1	11	NA	TRBJ2-1	CASSVGNRAFF
TRBV2	13	few	TRBJ1-1	CASSEDLNTEAFF
TRBV7-2	16	NA	TRBJ1-4	CASSPLLTGLEEKLFF
TRBV5-5	12	few	TRBJ1-1	CASSAQGTEAFF
TRBV6-2/TRBV6-3	13	NA	TRBJ1-5	CASSSYRAQPQHF
TRBV4-3	17	NA	TRBJ2-3	CASSPNGVGTTTDTQYF
TRBV5-1	13	NA	TRBJ2-1	CASSAVRNNEQFF
TRBV6-2/TRBV6-3	13	NA	TRBJ2-7	CASSYSERYEQYF
TRBV5-1	15	few	TRBJ1-6	CASSSGEGIYSPLHF
TRBV29-1	14	few	TRBJ2-1	CSVERQGSYNEQFF
TRBV7-6	18	NA	TRBJ2-1	CASSLAPRTSGSYNEQFF
TRBV12-3/TRBV12-4	14	NA	TRBJ1-2	CASRPGEGEYGYTF
TRBV5-1	14	NA	TRBJ1-4	CASSVTGMGEKLFF
TRBV28	14	NA	TRBJ2-1	CASSWDSSYNEQFF
TRBV12-3/TRBV12-4	17	NA	TRBJ1-5	CASSLAQGGYNNQPQHF
TRBV30	8	few	TRBJ1-1	CAWSGTFF
TRBV9	14	NA	TRBJ2-5	CASSSTGTGETQYF
TRBV6-5	17	few	TRBJ2-3	CASRPPTSGGLGDTQYF
TRBV3-1	15	NA	TRBJ1-5	CASSQAGRERQPQHF